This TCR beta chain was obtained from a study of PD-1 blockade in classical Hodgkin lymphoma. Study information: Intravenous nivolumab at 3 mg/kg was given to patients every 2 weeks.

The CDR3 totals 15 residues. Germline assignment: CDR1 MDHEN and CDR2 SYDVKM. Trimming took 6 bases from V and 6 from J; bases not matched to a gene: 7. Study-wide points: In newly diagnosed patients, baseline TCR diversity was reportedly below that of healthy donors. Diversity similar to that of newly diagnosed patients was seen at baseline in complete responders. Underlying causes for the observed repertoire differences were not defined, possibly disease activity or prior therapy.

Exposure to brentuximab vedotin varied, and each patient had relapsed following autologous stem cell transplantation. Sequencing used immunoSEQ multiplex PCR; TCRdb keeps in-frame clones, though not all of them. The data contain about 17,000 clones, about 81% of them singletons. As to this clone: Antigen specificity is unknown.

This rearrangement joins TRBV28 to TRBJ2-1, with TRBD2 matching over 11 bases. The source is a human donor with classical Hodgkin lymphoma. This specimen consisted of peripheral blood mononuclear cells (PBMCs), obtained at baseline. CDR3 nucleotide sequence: TGTGCCAGCAGGCTACTAGCGGGAGTGATCAATGAGCAGTTCTTC. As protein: CASRLLAGVINEQFF.